These 31 T cell receptor beta chains came from one sample sequenced in a study of identical twins. MiXCR, applied by TCRdb to the 5' RACE reads, yields one record per CDR3 protein. The table lists some 1,600,000 distinct CDR3 sequences, about 32% of them singletons. The sequenced sample consisted of cord blood. The source is a newborn girl in good health.

The chain uses TRBV5-1 and TRBJ2-5; 10 positions match TRBD1. The J call may not be correct, given that the DNA end is closer to TRBJ2-7. CDR3 length: 14 residues. CDR1 SGHRS and CDR2 YFSETQ come from the germline V gene. CDR3 sequence: CASSTGTGVNEQYF. The CDR3 DNA reads TGCGCCAGCAGTACCGGGACAGGGGTCAACGAGCAGTACTTC.

The gene calls are TRBV12-3 or TRBV12-4 and TRBJ1-2, with a tentative D call TRBD1 (5 bases). V lost 4 bases and J lost 4, with 19 bases in between. The CDR3 is made up of 16 amino acids. CDR3 nucleotide sequence: TGTGCCAGCAGTTCCGGACACCCCGGCCTGGGCTATGGCTACACCTTC. This gives the protein CASSSGHPGLGYGYTF.

The rearrangement joins TRBV3-1 to TRBJ2-7, with D tentatively TRBD2 (5 bases). The CDR3 runs 16 residues. Trimming stripped 0 bases from V and 1 base from J, with 13 bases between. Germline V gives CDR1 LGHDT, CDR2 YNNKEL (reference sequence). DNA for the CDR3: TGTGCCAGCAGCCAAGAAGGAGAGGACTTATCCTACGAGCAGTACTTC. Encoded protein: CASSQEGEDLSYEQYF.

The sample holds a few counts of this clonotype. This rearrangement joins TRBV5-1 to TRBJ1-5; no clear D gene. CDR1 is SGHRS, CDR2 YFSETQ, per germline. The V end was cut by 0 bases, the J end by 7 bases, with 11 bases between. This CDR3 region has 14 residues. The CDR3, as DNA: TGCGCCAGCAGCTTGGGAGGGATGGGCCAGCCCCAGCATTTT. As protein: CASSLGGMGQPQHF. Filled out from reference TRBV5-1 and TRBJ1-5, the complete variable domain reads KAGVTQTPRYLIKTRGQQVTLSCSPISGHRSVSWYQQTPGQGLQFLFEYFSETQRNKGNFPGRFSGRQFSNSRSEMNVSTLELGDSALYLCASSLGGMGQPQHFGDGTRLSIL.

The V call is TRBV20-1, the J call TRBJ1-4, with D perhaps TRBD1 (5 bases). CDR3 length equals 15 residues. Trimming pared 4 bases from V and 4 bases from J, leaving 16 bases between. CDR1 is DFQATT, CDR2 SNEGSKA, per germline (reference sequence). CDR3 DNA sequence: TGCAGTGCTAAGGCCCCAGGGCGGATTAATGAAAAACTGTTTTTT. Amino acid sequence: CSAKAPGRINEKLFF.

The chain joins TRBV3-1 to TRBJ1-5; D gene uncertain. Germline V gene data show CDR1 as LGHDT and CDR2 as YNNKEL (reference sequence). V dropped 4 bases and J dropped 3 bases, with 13 bases sitting between them. The CDR3 runs to 15 residues. This CDR3 is CASSPGSRNNQPQHF. CDR3 DNA sequence: TGTGCCAGCAGCCCCGGGAGCAGGAACAATCAGCCCCAGCATTTT.

The V call is TRBV7-9, the J call TRBJ1-4, with a possible D match to TRBD1 (5 bases). Trimming took 1 base from V and 9 from J, leaving 15 bases between them. This CDR3 has 15 amino acids. The germline gives CDR1 SEHNR, CDR2 FQNEAQ (reference sequence). Here the CDR3 reads CASSLGDSSNQKLFF. The DNA for the CDR3 is TGTGCCAGCAGCTTAGGGGACTCAAGCAATCAAAAACTGTTTTTT. The full variable domain, rest sourced from reference TRBV7-9 and TRBJ1-4, is DTGVSQNPRHKITKRGQNVTFRCDPISEHNRLYWYRQTLGQGPEFLTYFQNEAQLEKSRLLSDRFSAERPKGSFSTLEIQRTEQGDSAMYLCASSLGDSSNQKLFFGSGTQLSVL.

This clonotype occurred a few times. The chain joins TRBV11-2 to TRBJ2-3; TRBD2 matches at 9 bases. Germline V gives CDR1 SGHAT, CDR2 FQNNGV. The CDR3 extends over 16 amino acids. Losses at the gene ends were 3 bases for V and 1 base for J; bases not matched to a gene: 5. CDR3 amino acids: CASSFLAGSGTDTQYF. In nucleotides, the CDR3 is TGTGCCAGCAGCTTCCTAGCGGGGTCTGGCACAGATACGCAGTATTTT.

The chain employs TRBV12-3 or TRBV12-4 and TRBJ1-5; D call uncertain. Deletions cut 7 bases from V and 2 bases from J, with 6 bases between. The CDR3 extends over 12 amino acids. CDR3: CASTLGNQPQHF. CDR3 DNA sequence: TGTGCCAGCACCCTAGGCAATCAGCCCCAGCATTTT.

This rearrangement joins TRBV20-1 to TRBJ1-2; D is perhaps TRBD1 (5 bases). The CDR3 has 13 amino acids. CDR1 DFQATT and CDR2 SNEGSKA come from the germline V gene (reference sequence). CDR3 DNA: TGCGCTGGGGCAGGGAACGCTCTCTATGGCTACACCTTC. This translates into CAGAGNALYGYTF.

The rearrangement links TRBV20-1 to TRBJ2-7, with TRBD2 matching over 8 bases. CDR1 DFQATT and CDR2 SNEGSKA come from the germline V gene (reference sequence). Trimming took 4 bases from V and 0 from J; bases not matched to a gene: 11. CDR3 size: 16 residues. CDR3 nucleotides: TGCAGTGCTACCTTTTACTTGAGCGGGAGCTCCTACGAGCAGTACTTC. Protein product: CSATFYLSGSSYEQYF.

This clonotype has only a few counts. The CDR3 loop is CASSFDWTYQETQYF. For the CDR3, the DNA is TGCGCCAGCAGCTTCGATTGGACGTACCAAGAGACCCAGTACTTC. The J gene is TRBJ2-5, the V gene TRBV5-1; D not certain. V was cut by 2 bases and J by 0 bases, with 11 bases left in between. Germline V gene sequence: CDR1 SGHRS, CDR2 YFSETQ. The CDR3 consists of 15 residues. Full variable domain (outside the CDR3, taken from reference TRBV5-1 and TRBJ2-5): KAGVTQTPRYLIKTRGQQVTLSCSPISGHRSVSWYQQTPGQGLQFLFEYFSETQRNKGNFPGRFSGRQFSNSRSEMNVSTLELGDSALYLCASSFDWTYQETQYFGPGTRLLVL.

To note about this clonotype: At one of its ends the junction is not consistent with the germline gene, which may arise from a read error. This chain connects TRBV24-1 to TRBJ2-1; the D is unclear. The CDR3 is 16 residues long. Germline V lookup: CDR1 KGHDR, CDR2 SFDVKD. CDR3 nucleotides: TGTACCACCAGTGATCGACCAGGACGCTCCTACAATGAGCAGTTCTTC. It is translated as CTTSDRPGRSYNEQFF.

This clonotype was seen a few times. CDR3 DNA sequence: TGCAGTGCTAGAGTCAGCCTAGCCAAAAACATTCAGTACTTC. This gives the protein CSARVSLAKNIQYF. This chain joins TRBV20-1 and TRBJ2-4; D gene ambiguous. CDR1 DFQATT and CDR2 SNEGSKA come from the germline V gene (reference sequence). The CDR3 extends over 14 amino acids. V was pared by 1 base and J by 0 bases, with 7 bases between.

On this clonotype: The germline gene is not matched at one end of the junction; a read error may be the cause. The chain employs TRBV12-3 or TRBV12-4 and TRBJ1-1; D might be TRBD1 (5 bases). The CDR3 loop spans 15 amino acids. In DNA form, the CDR3 reads TGTGCCAGCAGTTTACGAGAGACAGCGAACTCTGAAGCTTTCTTT. It translates to CASSLRETANSEAFF.

V and J are TRBV12-3 or TRBV12-4 and TRBJ2-3; 8 nucleotides align to TRBD1. This CDR3 is 16 amino acids long. After removal of 0 bases from V and 3 bases from J, the junction contained 5 bases not matched to a gene. The CDR3 sequence: CASSLARDRPTDTQYF. The CDR3 DNA reads TGTGCCAGCAGTTTAGCGCGGGACAGGCCGACAGATACGCAGTATTTT.

This clonotype was recorded a few times. The gene calls are TRBV12-3 or TRBV12-4 and TRBJ1-1, with a tentative D call TRBD1 (6 bases). V was trimmed by 1 base and J by 4 bases, leaving 10 bases between them. The length of the CDR3 is 14 residues. The CDR3 spells CASSLGRGFTEAFF. In DNA form, the CDR3 reads TGTGCCAGCAGTTTAGGCAGGGGATTCACTGAAGCTTTCTTT.

Here the CDR3 DNA reads TGCGCCAGCAGCTCCGAGGACCCTAATGAAAAACTGTTTTTT. Its protein is CASSSEDPNEKLFF. The chain uses TRBV5-1 and TRBJ1-4, with D unclear. CDR3 size: 14 residues. The V gene lost 3 bases and the J gene lost 3 bases, with 9 bases spanning the gap. Germline V gene lookup returns CDR1 SGHRS and CDR2 YFSETQ.

This clonotype was seen only once. Its ends do not fully match the called genes, so a read error is possible. The chain is built from TRBV5-1 and TRBJ2-1; no clear D gene. Germline values: CDR1 SGHRS, CDR2 YFSETQ. This CDR3 contains 12 residues. The CDR3 sequence: CASCFRINEQFF. Here the CDR3 DNA reads TGCGCCAGCTGCTTCCGAATCAATGAGCAGTTCTTC. Full variable domain (missing parts from reference TRBV5-1 and TRBJ2-1): KAGVTQTPRYLIKTRGQQVTLSCSPISGHRSVSWYQQTPGQGLQFLFEYFSETQRNKGNFPGRFSGRQFSNSRSEMNVSTLELGDSALYLCASCFRINEQFFGPGTRLTVL.

A few counts support this clonotype. The chain recombines TRBV6-1 with TRBJ1-2, with no clear D. Germline CDR1 reads MNHNS; CDR2 reads SASEGT. V lost 8 bases to trimming and J lost 7 bases, with 14 bases between them. This CDR3 has 12 amino acids. CDR3 in amino acids: CASGHDWSGYTF. CDR3 DNA sequence: TGTGCCAGCGGCCACGACTGGTCTGGCTACACCTTC.

A few counts support this clonotype. The chain combines TRBV7-9 with TRBJ2-6, with D perhaps TRBD1 (6 bases). The CDR3 loop spans 16 amino acids. Trimming shortened V by 5 bases and J by 4 bases, and 15 bases separated the two germline ends. Germline lookup yields CDR1 SEHNR and CDR2 FQNEAQ (reference sequence). The CDR3 reads CASSPITGKGANVLTF. CDR3 sequence (DNA): TGTGCCAGCAGCCCGATAACAGGGAAAGGGGCCAACGTCCTGACTTTC.

The chain carries TRBV25-1 and TRBJ2-3; 12 bases map to TRBD2. Trimming removed 4 bases from V and 3 bases from J; junction bases left unmatched: 8. This CDR3 region has 17 residues. From germline, CDR1 is MGHDK and CDR2 SYGVNS. The CDR3 loop reads CASSAKLAGGLTDTQYF. CDR3 nucleotides: TGTGCCAGCAGTGCGAAACTAGCGGGAGGATTGACAGATACGCAGTATTTT.

Notes on this clonotype: Germline and junction disagree at one end, which may indicate a read error. This chain uses TRBV5-1 with TRBJ2-3; TRBD1 is a possible D gene (7 bases). Germline V gene data show CDR1 as SGHRS and CDR2 as YFSETQ. The CDR3 totals 15 residues. The CDR3, as DNA: TGCGCCAGCGAACAGGGGCGGGGCGGCACGGATACGCAGTATTTT. This gives the protein CASEQGRGGTDTQYF.

In regard to this clonotype: A junction end diverges from the germline sequence, so it may reflect a read error. This sequence joins TRBV6-1 and TRBJ1-1; D unresolved. This CDR3 region has 15 residues. Germline values: CDR1 MNHNS, CDR2 SASEGT. In DNA form, the CDR3 reads TGTGCCTGCAGTGAGAGCGACGGACGGTTTACTGAAGCTTTCTTT. Protein product: CACSESDGRFTEAFF.

The chain recombines TRBV20-1 with TRBJ2-3; 13 positions agree with TRBD2. Trimming removed 2 bases from V and 2 bases from J; junction bases left unmatched: 10. The CDR3 covers 18 residues. Per germline, CDR1 DFQATT and CDR2 SNEGSKA (reference sequence). The CDR3 DNA sequence: TGCAGTGCTAGATCAACCCGCGGACTAGCGGGGGACACAGATACGCAGTATTTT. Translation: CSARSTRGLAGDTDTQYF.

This clonotype was seen ten or more times. This sequence joins TRBV5-1 and TRBJ1-2; D uncertain. From germline, CDR1 is SGHRS and CDR2 YFSETQ. Trimming shortened V by 6 bases and J by 0 bases, and 6 bases separated the two germline ends. The CDR3 length is 12 residues. The CDR3 region is CASKSANYGYTF. As DNA, the CDR3 is TGCGCCAGCAAGTCCGCTAACTATGGCTACACCTTC.

The V call is TRBV7-9, the J call TRBJ2-5; D is undetermined. Germline CDR1 and CDR2: SEHNR and FQNEAQ (reference sequence). CDR3 length equals 15 residues. The V gene lost 1 base and the J gene lost 2 bases, with 11 bases spanning the gap. CDR3 sequence reads: CASSLVSKEQETQYF. The DNA for the CDR3 is TGTGCCAGCAGCTTAGTCTCCAAGGAACAAGAGACCCAGTACTTC.

This chain uses TRBV2 with TRBJ2-2; 11 bases map to TRBD2. Germline V gene lookup returns CDR1 SNHLY and CDR2 FYNNEI. Trimming at V came to 7 bases and at J to 4 bases, leaving 17 bases not matched to a gene. The CDR3 covers 19 residues. Here the CDR3 DNA reads TGTGCCAGCAATGTATTCTGTCGTAGCGGGAGGGCCTCCACCGGGGAGCTGTTTTTT. Its protein is CASNVFCRSGRASTGELFF.

V usage is TRBV20-1 and J usage is TRBJ2-1; D is possibly TRBD1 (6 bases). This CDR3 is 16 amino acids long. The V end was cut by 3 bases, the J end by 2 bases, with 17 bases between. Germline V CDR1 and CDR2: DFQATT, SNEGSKA (reference sequence). The CDR3 is CSARSTGTETYNEQFF. CDR3 in DNA: TGCAGTGCTAGGTCTACAGGGACCGAAACCTACAATGAGCAGTTCTTC.

The gene calls are TRBV20-1 and TRBJ1-4; D gene uncertain. CDR3 length: 13 residues. V lost 3 bases and J lost 3, with 8 bases in between. Germline CDR1 and CDR2: DFQATT and SNEGSKA (reference sequence). CDR3 DNA: TGCAGTGCTAGTTTGGTGTCTAATGAAAAACTGTTTTTT. This codes for CSASLVSNEKLFF.

The chain uses TRBV5-1 and TRBJ2-5; 12 bases match TRBD2. The J call may be incorrect, as the DNA end agrees better with TRBJ2-7. This CDR3 region has 15 residues. Germline assignment: CDR1 SGHRS and CDR2 YFSETQ. For the CDR3, the DNA is TGCGCCAGCAGCGGGCAGACTAGCGGGAGCTTCGAGCAGTACTTC. Translating gives CASSGQTSGSFEQYF.